This entry lists 32 T cell receptor beta chains sequenced from one sample in a study of control samples from healthy donors and cancer patients. TCRdb's table, derived via immunoSEQ multiplex PCR, lists solely in-frame clones and lacks some. The data show 35,000 to 55,000 clones, 80% to 90% seen once. The sequenced sample was PBMCs. All receptors come from a woman aged 55-75 years with lung cancer.

This chain uses TRBV5-1 with TRBJ2-7; D gene unclear. V lost 0 bases and J lost 0, with 4 bases in between. Per germline, CDR1 SGHRS and CDR2 YFSETQ. The CDR3 covers 13 residues. The chain's CDR3 is CASSLASSYEQYF. The CDR3 region has the DNA TGCGCCAGCAGCTTGGCTAGCTCCTACGAGCAGTACTTC.

V and J are TRBV24-1 and TRBJ2-7; no definite D call. The CDR3 covers 14 residues. Germline CDR1 and CDR2: KGHDR and SFDVKD. Trimming left V 3 bases short and J 0 bases short, with 8 bases between. CDR3 protein: CATSDPGSSYEQYF. CDR3 bases: TGTGCCACCAGTGATCCGGGTTCCTCCTACGAGCAGTACTTC.

J is TRBJ2-3 and V is TRBV7-9; TRBD1 is a possible D gene (6 bases). Trimming shortened V by 4 bases and J by 2 bases, and 10 bases separated the two germline ends. The germline CDR1 and CDR2 sequences are SEHNR and FQNEAQ (reference sequence). CDR3 length: 14 residues. CDR3 region: CASSYRDLTDTQYF. As DNA, the CDR3 is TGTGCCAGCAGCTACAGGGACCTCACAGATACGCAGTATTTT.

Details on this clone: The junction shows a germline mismatch at one end, possibly a read error. The chain has TRBV29-1 and TRBJ1-2; a possible D gene is TRBD1 (5 bases). The CDR3 has 13 residues. CDR1 and CDR2 (germline): SQVTM, ANQGSEA. CDR3 coding DNA: TGCAGCGCTGAAGCAGGGTTTAACTATGGCTACACCTTC. Its protein is CSAEAGFNYGYTF.

The rearrangement uses TRBV6-5 and TRBJ2-7; D gene uncertain. This CDR3 is built from 14 residues. The V end was cut by 8 bases, the J end by 5 bases, with 19 bases between. Germline V lookup: CDR1 MNHEY, CDR2 SVGAGI. The CDR3 bases are TGTGCCAGCCACGCAACTGGCGGCCGCCACGAGCAGTACTTC. Protein: CASHATGGRHEQYF.

V is TRBV7-3 and J is TRBJ1-1; D is ambiguous. The CDR3 extends over 13 amino acids. Trimming stripped 5 bases from V and 9 bases from J, with 16 bases between. Germline CDR1 is SGHTA and CDR2 is FQGTGA. CDR3 amino acids: CASSPASGVKAFF. The CDR3 coding sequence is TGTGCCAGCAGCCCCGCGAGTGGGGTGAAAGCTTTCTTT.

The chain's CDR3 is CATTGTSGTNTGELFF. The CDR3 bases are TGTGCCACAACCGGGACTAGCGGGACAAACACCGGGGAGCTGTTTTTT. This rearrangement joins TRBV10-3 to TRBJ2-2, with TRBD2 identical over 13 bases. V lost 10 bases to trimming and J lost 2 bases; unmatched junction nucleotides: 7. The V gene's germline CDR1 is ENHRY and CDR2 SYGVKD. The CDR3 covers 16 residues.

The chain recombines TRBV5-1 with TRBJ1-4; TRBD1 aligns across 7 bases. The germline gives CDR1 SGHRS, CDR2 YFSETQ. Trimming took 4 bases from V and 8 from J; bases not matched to a gene: 5. CDR3 length: 13 amino acids. CDR3 DNA: TGCGCCAGCAGCGAGACAGGGTGGGAAAAACTGTTTTTT. It specifies CASSETGWEKLFF.

The chain recombines TRBV9 with TRBJ2-1; 8 nucleotides agree with TRBD1. Germline CDR1 is SGDLS and CDR2 is YYNGEE. CDR3 length: 15 amino acids. The V and J ends lost 2 bases and 10 bases, in that order; junction bases with no gene match: 11. In DNA form, the CDR3 reads TGTGCCAGCAGCGTCGACAGGGGCGGGTTTGGAGAGCAGTTCTTC. This sequence encodes CASSVDRGGFGEQFF.

The chain carries TRBV2 and TRBJ2-3; unclear D gene. The V and J ends lost 6 bases and 6 bases respectively, with 13 bases between them. The CDR3 has 13 residues. CDR1 is SNHLY and CDR2 is FYNNEI in the germline V gene. CDR3 coding DNA: TGTGCCAGCAGCAAGGCCCAAGGCGATACGCAGTATTTT. Its translation is CASSKAQGDTQYF.

The V gene is TRBV7-2, the J gene TRBJ2-1; D gene unclear. The ends were cut back, 0 bases at V and 7 bases at J, with 13 bases in the middle. Germline V lookup: CDR1 SGHTA, CDR2 FQGNSA. The CDR3 is 15 residues long. CDR3 region: CASSLAVLDENEQFF. DNA for the CDR3: TGTGCCAGCAGCTTAGCTGTCCTAGACGAAAATGAGCAGTTCTTC. Full variable domain (remainder filled in from reference TRBV7-2 and TRBJ2-1): GAGVSQSPSNKVTEKGKDVELRCDPISGHTALYWYRQSLGQGLEFLIYFQGNSAPDKSGLPSDRFSAERTGGSVSTLTIQRTQQEDSAVYLCASSLAVLDENEQFFGPGTRLTVL.

J is TRBJ2-7 and V is TRBV5-6; weak D call: TRBD2 (5 bases). The CDR3 loop spans 17 amino acids. Trimming pared 4 bases from V and 1 base from J, leaving 21 bases between. The germline gives CDR1 SGHDT, CDR2 YYEEEE. The CDR3 DNA reads as TGTGCCAGCAGCCTAGAGCGATTGGTGGGAGCTTCCTACGAGCAGTACTTC. This translates into CASSLERLVGASYEQYF.

The CDR3 region is CSVDPGGTEAFF. The CDR3 region has the DNA TGCAGCGTTGACCCAGGGGGCACTGAAGCTTTCTTT. This chain connects TRBV29-1 to TRBJ1-1, with 7 bases fitting TRBD1. Per the germline V gene, CDR1 is SQVTM and CDR2 is ANQGSEA. This CDR3 is 12 amino acids long. The V gene end was trimmed by 3 bases and the J gene end by 4 bases; junction bases not matched to a gene: 2.

This clone was seen just once. Germline and junction disagree at one end, which may indicate a read error. This chain links TRBV19 with TRBJ2-7, with 8 positions matching TRBD1. The CDR3 is 14 residues long. CDR1 and CDR2 (germline): LNHDA, SQIVND (reference sequence). CDR3 sequence (DNA): TGTGCCAGTAGAATAGCAGGGGGCCAATACGAGCAGTACTTC. Translation: CASRIAGGQYEQYF.

This clone came up a few times. This chain connects TRBV7-2 to TRBJ2-5; maybe TRBD1 (5 bases). The CDR3 has 13 amino acids. Germline V gene data show CDR1 as SGHTA and CDR2 as FQGNSA. V was clipped by 5 bases and J by 7 bases, with 14 bases between them. CDR3 amino acids: CASSQDSQGTQYF. The CDR3 DNA reads as TGTGCCAGCAGCCAGGATTCCCAGGGGACCCAGTACTTC.

This chain connects TRBV7-9 to TRBJ1-1, with 10 bases aligning to TRBD1. The CDR3 contains 14 residues. Germline V gene sequence: CDR1 SEHNR, CDR2 FQNEAQ (reference sequence). Trimming at V came to 8 bases and at J to 5 bases, leaving 8 bases not matched to a gene. The CDR3 region has the DNA TGTGCCAGCCGCCGACAGGGGGCGGAAACTGAAGCTTTCTTT. Translating gives CASRRQGAETEAFF.

J is TRBJ2-3 and V is TRBV7-6, with D perhaps matching TRBD1 or TRBD2 (5 bases each). Trimming took off 4 bases at V and 0 bases at J, with 14 bases between the two ends. The V gene's germline CDR1 is SGHVS and CDR2 FNYEAQ. This CDR3 spans 16 amino acids. The CDR3 spells CASSSPHGGSTDTQYF. CDR3 sequence (DNA): TGTGCCAGCAGCTCCCCGCATGGGGGAAGCACAGATACGCAGTATTTT.

In its sample, this clone was seen a few times. The chain is built from TRBV6-5 and TRBJ2-7; a weak D match, TRBD1 (5 bases). The CDR3 runs 13 residues. V was shortened by 7 bases and J by 6 bases, with 16 bases between the two germline ends. Germline loops: CDR1 MNHEY, CDR2 SVGAGI. CDR3 loop: CASTGQGLSEQYF. CDR3 bases: TGTGCCAGCACTGGGCAGGGCCTTTCCGAGCAGTACTTC.

CDR3 in amino acids: CASSPGGRTGELFF. The CDR3 DNA reads TGTGCCAGCAGCCCAGGGGGCCGAACCGGGGAGCTGTTTTTT. The V gene is TRBV7-9, the J gene TRBJ2-2, with 8 nucleotides matching TRBD1. The CDR3 extends over 14 amino acids. Germline CDR1 reads SEHNR; CDR2 reads FQNEAQ (reference sequence). The J segment lost 5 bases and the V segment lost 5 bases, leaving 4 bases of the junction unmatched.

J is TRBJ2-1 and V is TRBV7-6; the D is unclear. Germline V gene data show CDR1 as SGHVS and CDR2 as FNYEAQ. Trimming pared 2 bases from V and 0 bases from J, leaving 11 bases between. CDR3 length: 16 residues. The CDR3 DNA is TGTGCCAGCAGCTTAACGCTTTTTAGCTCCTACAATGAGCAGTTCTTC. It specifies CASSLTLFSSYNEQFF.

The chain uses TRBV7-3 and TRBJ2-3; a possible D gene is TRBD2 (7 bases). Trimming shortened V by 2 bases and J by 2 bases, and 11 bases separated the two germline ends. The CDR3 is 15 amino acids. The germline V gene encodes CDR1 SGHTA and CDR2 FQGTGA. CDR3 bases: TGTGCCAGCAGCTTACGGGGGGCCCCCACAGATACGCAGTATTTT. This codes for CASSLRGAPTDTQYF.

This rearrangement joins TRBV27 to TRBJ2-7, with TRBD1 matching over 8 bases. Germline trimming cut 9 bases from V and 0 bases from J; bases unmatched to any gene: 7. Germline V gene sequence: CDR1 MNHEY, CDR2 SMNVEV (reference sequence). CDR3 length: 14 amino acids. CDR3 sequence (DNA): TGTGCCAGTCACGACAGGGGTAGCTCCTACGAGCAGTACTTC. Translated, it gives CASHDRGSSYEQYF.

The rearrangement uses TRBV15 and TRBJ1-2; 12 nucleotides agree with TRBD1. The CDR3 runs to 13 residues. Trimming removed 5 bases from V and 10 bases from J; junction bases left unmatched: 5. Germline V CDR1 and CDR2: LNHNV, YYDKDF (reference sequence). CDR3 sequence (DNA): TGTGCCACCAGCCGTGGGACAGGGGGCCACTACACCTTC. Encoded protein: CATSRGTGGHYTF.

The chain uses TRBV21-1 and TRBJ2-1; the D segment call TRBD2 is taken from the table without a DNA check. TRBV21-1 is an annotated pseudogene. The CDR3 totals 16 residues. Written as DNA, the CDR3 is TGTGCCAGCACCTCTGCGTGTAGCGGGCGGCGAGGTGAGCAGTTCTTC. The encoded protein is CASTSACSGRRGEQFF.

V is TRBV13 and J is TRBJ2-2; D gene unclear. The CDR3 length is 12 residues. V dropped 3 bases and J dropped 6 bases, with 5 bases sitting between them. CDR1 is PRHDT, CDR2 FYEKMQ, per germline (reference sequence). The CDR3 bases are TGTGCCAGCAGCTTCCCCGCCGGGGAGCTGTTTTTT. This gives the protein CASSFPAGELFF.

V usage is TRBV6-5 and J usage is TRBJ2-7; D is possibly TRBD1 or TRBD2 (7 bases each). V lost 6 bases to trimming and J lost 2 bases, with 14 bases between them. The CDR3 runs to 14 residues. The germline V gene encodes CDR1 MNHEY and CDR2 SVGAGI. Here the CDR3 reads CASRGRDSTYEQYF. CDR3 sequence (DNA): TGTGCCAGCAGGGGGAGGGACAGTACCTACGAGCAGTACTTC.

The chain uses TRBV24-1 and TRBJ2-2; D may be TRBD2 (6 bases). The germline V gene encodes CDR1 KGHDR and CDR2 SFDVKD. Deletions cut 5 bases from V and 0 bases from J, with 15 bases between. The CDR3 is 17 residues long. DNA of the CDR3: TGTGCCACCAGTGCCGCCGGGGGTAGCGCGAACACCGGGGAGCTGTTTTTT. It yields the protein CATSAAGGSANTGELFF.

The genes are TRBV10-3 and TRBJ2-7; perhaps TRBD1 as D (6 bases). CDR1 is ENHRY and CDR2 is SYGVKD in the germline V gene. This CDR3 region has 12 residues. The V and J ends lost 3 bases and 12 bases respectively, with 15 bases between them. The CDR3 here is CAISDNTGYSYF. In nucleotides, the CDR3 is TGTGCCATCAGTGATAATACAGGGTACTCGTACTTC.

The chain is built from TRBV5-1 and TRBJ1-4, with 7 bases aligning to TRBD1. This CDR3 spans 16 amino acids. CDR1 and CDR2 (germline): SGHRS, YFSETQ. After removal of 7 bases from V and 3 bases from J, the junction contained 12 bases not matched to a gene. CDR3 bases: TGCGCCAGCGGCCGGGCAGGGGGGCTGGCTAATGAAAAACTGTTTTTT. This translates into CASGRAGGLANEKLFF. Filled out from reference TRBV5-1 and TRBJ1-4, the complete variable domain reads KAGVTQTPRYLIKTRGQQVTLSCSPISGHRSVSWYQQTPGQGLQFLFEYFSETQRNKGNFPGRFSGRQFSNSRSEMNVSTLELGDSALYLCASGRAGGLANEKLFFGSGTQLSVL.

V usage is TRBV24-1 and J usage is TRBJ2-3, with D hard to call. Deletions cut 0 bases from V and 7 bases from J, with 16 bases between. CDR1 KGHDR and CDR2 SFDVKD come from the germline V gene. The CDR3 sequence is 16 residues long. CDR3 DNA sequence: TGTGCCACCAGTGATTTGCCGGCGGTGACTTCCAATACGCAGTATTTT. Its protein product is CATSDLPAVTSNTQYF.

The chain recombines TRBV9 with TRBJ2-7; either TRBD1 or TRBD2 may supply D (5 bases each). Trimming took 3 bases from V and 0 from J, leaving 19 bases between them. This CDR3 is 17 amino acids long. Germline V lookup: CDR1 SGDLS, CDR2 YYNGEE. The CDR3 coding sequence is TGTGCCAGCAGCGGGCACGACCGGGACGAAAGCTCCTACGAGCAGTACTTC. It is translated as CASSGHDRDESSYEQYF.

The V call is TRBV5-4, the J call TRBJ1-2; D is possibly TRBD1 (5 bases). V dropped 6 bases and J dropped 1 base, with 13 bases sitting between them. CDR1 and CDR2 (germline): SGHNT, YYREEE (reference sequence). The CDR3 is 14 residues long. The CDR3: CASTQGTVNYGYTF. CDR3 bases: TGTGCCAGCACCCAGGGAACGGTTAACTATGGCTACACCTTC.